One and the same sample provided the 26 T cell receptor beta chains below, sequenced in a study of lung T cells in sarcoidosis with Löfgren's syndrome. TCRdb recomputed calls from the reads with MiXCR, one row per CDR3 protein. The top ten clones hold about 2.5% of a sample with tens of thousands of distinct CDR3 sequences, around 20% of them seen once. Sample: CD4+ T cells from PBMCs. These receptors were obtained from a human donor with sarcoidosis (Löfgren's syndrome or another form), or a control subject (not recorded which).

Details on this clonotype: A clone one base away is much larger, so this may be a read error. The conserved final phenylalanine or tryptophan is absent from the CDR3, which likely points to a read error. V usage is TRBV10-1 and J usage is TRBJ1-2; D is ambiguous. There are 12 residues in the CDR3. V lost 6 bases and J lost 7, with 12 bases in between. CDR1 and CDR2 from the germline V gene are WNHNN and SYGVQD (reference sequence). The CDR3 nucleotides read TGCGCCAGCAGCAGCCAAGTGGGTGGCTACACCTCC. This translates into CASSSQVGGYTS.

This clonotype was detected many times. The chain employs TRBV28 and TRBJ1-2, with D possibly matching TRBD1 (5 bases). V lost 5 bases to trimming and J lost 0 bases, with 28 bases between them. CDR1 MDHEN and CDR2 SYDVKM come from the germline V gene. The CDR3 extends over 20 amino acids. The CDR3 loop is CASSLSGTLFIEHPNYGYTF. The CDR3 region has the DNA TGTGCCAGCAGTCTTTCAGGGACGCTTTTTATCGAGCATCCTAACTATGGCTACACCTTC.

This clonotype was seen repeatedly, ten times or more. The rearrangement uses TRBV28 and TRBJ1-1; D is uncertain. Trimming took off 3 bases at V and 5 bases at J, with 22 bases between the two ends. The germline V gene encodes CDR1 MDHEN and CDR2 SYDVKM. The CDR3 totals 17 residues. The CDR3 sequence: CASSFVGSFEGETEAFF. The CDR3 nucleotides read TGTGCCAGCAGTTTCGTGGGGTCCTTCGAAGGAGAAACTGAAGCTTTCTTT.

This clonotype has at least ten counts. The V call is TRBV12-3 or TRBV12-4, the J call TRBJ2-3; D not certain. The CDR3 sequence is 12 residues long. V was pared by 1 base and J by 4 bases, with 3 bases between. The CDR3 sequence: CASSLGSDTQYF. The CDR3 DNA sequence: TGTGCCAGCAGTTTAGGGTCAGATACGCAGTATTTT.

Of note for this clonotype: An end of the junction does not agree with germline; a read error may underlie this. This chain's CDR3 is CASSEEELAGTNTQYF. The CDR3 nucleotides are TGTGCCAGCAGTGAAGAGGAACTAGCGGGCACAAATACGCAGTATTTT. The chain employs TRBV6-1 and TRBJ2-3, with 9 bases identical to TRBD2. The CDR3 runs to 16 residues. Germline assignment: CDR1 MNHNS and CDR2 SASEGT.

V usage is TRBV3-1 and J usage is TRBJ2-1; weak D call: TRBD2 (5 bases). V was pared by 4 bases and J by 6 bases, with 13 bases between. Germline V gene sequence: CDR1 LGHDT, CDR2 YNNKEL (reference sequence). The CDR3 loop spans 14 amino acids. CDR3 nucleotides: TGTGCCAGCAGCCGATGGCGAGGACTCAATGAGCAGTTCTTC. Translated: CASSRWRGLNEQFF.

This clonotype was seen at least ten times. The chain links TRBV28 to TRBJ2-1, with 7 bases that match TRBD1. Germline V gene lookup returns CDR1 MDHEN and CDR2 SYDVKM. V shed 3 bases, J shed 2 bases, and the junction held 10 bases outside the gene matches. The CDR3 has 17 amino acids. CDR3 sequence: CASSLQPLGQAYNEQFF. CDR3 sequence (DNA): TGTGCCAGCAGTTTGCAGCCCCTCGGACAGGCCTACAATGAGCAGTTCTTC.

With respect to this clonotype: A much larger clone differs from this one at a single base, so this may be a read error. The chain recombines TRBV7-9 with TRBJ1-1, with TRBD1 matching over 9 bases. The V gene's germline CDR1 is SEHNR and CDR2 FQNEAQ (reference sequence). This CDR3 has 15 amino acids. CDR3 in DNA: TGTGCCGGCAGCCCACAGGGGGCTGCGAACACTGAAGCTTTCTTT. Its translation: CAGSPQGAANTEAFF.

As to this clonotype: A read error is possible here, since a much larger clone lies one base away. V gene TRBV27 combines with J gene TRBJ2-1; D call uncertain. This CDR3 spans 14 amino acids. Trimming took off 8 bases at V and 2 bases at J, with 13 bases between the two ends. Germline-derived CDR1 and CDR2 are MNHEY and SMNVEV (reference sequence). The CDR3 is CASSRFPAYNEQFF. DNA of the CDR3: TGTGCCAGCTCGAGGTTCCCCGCCTACAATGAGCAGTTCTTC.

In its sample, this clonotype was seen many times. The CDR3 here is CASTPTGGIGYTF. CDR3 bases: TGTGCCAGCACCCCGACAGGGGGCATCGGCTACACCTTC. J is TRBJ1-2 and V is TRBV27; 10 bases fit TRBD1. V was pared by 7 bases and J by 8 bases, with 7 bases of the junction left unmatched. This CDR3 has 13 residues. Germline CDR1 reads MNHEY; CDR2 reads SMNVEV (reference sequence).

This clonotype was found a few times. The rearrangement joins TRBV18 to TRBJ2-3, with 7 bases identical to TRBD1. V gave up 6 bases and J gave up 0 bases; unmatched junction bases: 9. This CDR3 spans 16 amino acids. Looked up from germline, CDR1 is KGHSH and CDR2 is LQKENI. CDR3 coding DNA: TGTGCCAGCTCGCCCCTAGGGGACAGCAGCACAGATACGCAGTATTTT. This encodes CASSPLGDSSTDTQYF.

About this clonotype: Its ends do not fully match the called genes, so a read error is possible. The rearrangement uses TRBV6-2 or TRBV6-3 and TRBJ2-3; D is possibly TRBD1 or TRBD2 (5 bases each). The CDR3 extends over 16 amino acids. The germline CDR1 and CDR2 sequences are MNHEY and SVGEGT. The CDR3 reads CATKWGRIWGTDTQNF. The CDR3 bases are TGTGCCACCAAGTGGGGGAGAATCTGGGGCACGGATACGCAGAATTTT.

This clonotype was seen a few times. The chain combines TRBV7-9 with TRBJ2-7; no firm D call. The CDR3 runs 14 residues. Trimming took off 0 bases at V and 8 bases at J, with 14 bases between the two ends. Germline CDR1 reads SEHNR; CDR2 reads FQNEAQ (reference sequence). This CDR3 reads CASSLATTDDKQYF. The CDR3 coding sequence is TGTGCCAGCAGCTTAGCTACCACGGACGACAAGCAGTACTTC.

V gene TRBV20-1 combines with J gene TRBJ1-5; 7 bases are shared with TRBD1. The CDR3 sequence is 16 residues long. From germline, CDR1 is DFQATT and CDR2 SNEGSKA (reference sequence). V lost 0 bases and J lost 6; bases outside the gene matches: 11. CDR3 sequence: CSARDHAQGDFQPQHF. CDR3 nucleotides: TGCAGTGCTAGAGATCACGCCCAGGGGGACTTTCAGCCCCAGCATTTT.

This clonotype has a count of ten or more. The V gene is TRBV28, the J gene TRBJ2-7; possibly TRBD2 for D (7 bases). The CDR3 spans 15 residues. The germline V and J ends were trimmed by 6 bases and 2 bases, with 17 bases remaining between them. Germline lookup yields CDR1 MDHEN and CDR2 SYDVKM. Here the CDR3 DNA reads TGTGCCAGCAGCCGAGGGGGGGCGATCCCCTACGAGCAGTACGTC. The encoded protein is CASSRGGAIPYEQYV.

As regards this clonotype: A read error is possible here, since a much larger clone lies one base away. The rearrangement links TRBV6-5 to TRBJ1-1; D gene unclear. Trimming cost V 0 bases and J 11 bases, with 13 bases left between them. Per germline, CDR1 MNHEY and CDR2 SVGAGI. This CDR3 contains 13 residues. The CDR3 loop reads CASSYSKALGAFF. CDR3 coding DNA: TGTGCCAGCAGTTACTCCAAGGCACTTGGGGCTTTCTTT.

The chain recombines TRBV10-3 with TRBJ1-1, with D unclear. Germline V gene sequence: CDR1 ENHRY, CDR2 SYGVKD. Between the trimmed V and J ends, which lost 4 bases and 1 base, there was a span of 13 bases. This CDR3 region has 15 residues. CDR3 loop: CAISVSHKRNTEAFF. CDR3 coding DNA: TGTGCCATCAGTGTGTCGCACAAGCGGAACACTGAAGCTTTCTTT.

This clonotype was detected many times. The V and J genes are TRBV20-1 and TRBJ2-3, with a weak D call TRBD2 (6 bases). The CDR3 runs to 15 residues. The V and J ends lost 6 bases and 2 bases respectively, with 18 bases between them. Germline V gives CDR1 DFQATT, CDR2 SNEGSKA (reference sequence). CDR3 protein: CSALRLAGYTDTQYF. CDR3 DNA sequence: TGCAGTGCCCTGAGGCTCGCGGGATACACAGATACGCAGTATTTT.

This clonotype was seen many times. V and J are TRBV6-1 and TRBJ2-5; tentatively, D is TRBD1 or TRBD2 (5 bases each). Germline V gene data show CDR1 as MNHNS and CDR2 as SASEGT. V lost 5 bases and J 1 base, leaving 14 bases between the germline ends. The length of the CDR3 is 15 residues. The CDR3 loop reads CASSYVIGTQETQYF. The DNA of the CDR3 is TGTGCCAGCAGTTATGTTATAGGGACCCAAGAGACCCAGTACTTC.

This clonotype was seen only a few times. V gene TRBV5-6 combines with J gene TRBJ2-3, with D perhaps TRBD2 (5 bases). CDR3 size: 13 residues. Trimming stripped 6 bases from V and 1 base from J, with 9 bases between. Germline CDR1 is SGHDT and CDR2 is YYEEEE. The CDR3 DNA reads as TGTGCCAGCAAAGCGCGGGGCACAGATACGCAGTATTTT. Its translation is CASKARGTDTQYF. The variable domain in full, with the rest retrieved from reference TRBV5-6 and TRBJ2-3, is DAGVTQSPTHLIKTRGQQVTLRCSPKSGHDTVSWYQQALGQGPQFIFQYYEEEERQRGNFPDRFSGHQFPNYSSELNVNALLLGDSALYLCASKARGTDTQYFGPGTRLTVL.

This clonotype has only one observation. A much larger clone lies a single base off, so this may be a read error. This chain's CDR3 is CASTPSGRGDEQYF. The CDR3 region has the DNA TGTGCCAGCACCCCTAGCGGGAGGGGAGACGAGCAGTACTTC. The genes are TRBV6-2 or TRBV6-3 and TRBJ2-7, with 12 bases fitting TRBD2. In germline, CDR1 is MNHEY, CDR2 SVGEGT. This CDR3 has 14 amino acids. The V gene end was trimmed by 7 bases and the J gene end by 5 bases; junction bases not matched to a gene: 6.

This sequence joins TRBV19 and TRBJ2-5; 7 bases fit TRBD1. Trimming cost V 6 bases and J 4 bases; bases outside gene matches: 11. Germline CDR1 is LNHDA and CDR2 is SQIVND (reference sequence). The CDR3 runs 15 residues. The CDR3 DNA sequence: TGTGCCAGTAGCGGAAGGGGGCTCTGGGGAGAGACCCAGTACTTC. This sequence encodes CASSGRGLWGETQYF.

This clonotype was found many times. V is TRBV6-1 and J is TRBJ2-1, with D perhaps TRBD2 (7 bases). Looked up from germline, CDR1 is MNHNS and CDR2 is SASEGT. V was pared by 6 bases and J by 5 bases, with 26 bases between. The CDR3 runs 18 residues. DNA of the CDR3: TGTGCCAGCAGAAAAAAAGGTTTCGCGGGGGCCCCGGACAATGAGCAGTTCTTC. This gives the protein CASRKKGFAGAPDNEQFF.

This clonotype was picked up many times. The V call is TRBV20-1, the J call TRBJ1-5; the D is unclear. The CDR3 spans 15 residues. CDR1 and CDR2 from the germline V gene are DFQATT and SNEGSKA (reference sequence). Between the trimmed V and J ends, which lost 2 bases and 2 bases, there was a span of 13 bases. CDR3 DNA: TGCAGTGCTAGACGGGGTCGGCAGGGCAATCAGCCCCAGCATTTT. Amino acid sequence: CSARRGRQGNQPQHF.

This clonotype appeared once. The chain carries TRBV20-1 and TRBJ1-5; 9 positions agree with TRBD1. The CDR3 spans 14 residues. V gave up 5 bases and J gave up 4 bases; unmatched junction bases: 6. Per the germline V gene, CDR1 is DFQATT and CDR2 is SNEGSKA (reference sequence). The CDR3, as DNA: TGCAGTGCTGGGGACAGGGCTTATAATCAGCCCCAGCATTTT. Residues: CSAGDRAYNQPQHF.

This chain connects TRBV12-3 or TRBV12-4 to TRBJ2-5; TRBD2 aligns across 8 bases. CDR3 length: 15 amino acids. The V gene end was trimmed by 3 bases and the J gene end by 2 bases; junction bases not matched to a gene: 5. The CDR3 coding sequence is TGTGCCAGCAGTTTCCGGACTAGCATACAAGAGACCCAGTACTTC. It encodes CASSFRTSIQETQYF.